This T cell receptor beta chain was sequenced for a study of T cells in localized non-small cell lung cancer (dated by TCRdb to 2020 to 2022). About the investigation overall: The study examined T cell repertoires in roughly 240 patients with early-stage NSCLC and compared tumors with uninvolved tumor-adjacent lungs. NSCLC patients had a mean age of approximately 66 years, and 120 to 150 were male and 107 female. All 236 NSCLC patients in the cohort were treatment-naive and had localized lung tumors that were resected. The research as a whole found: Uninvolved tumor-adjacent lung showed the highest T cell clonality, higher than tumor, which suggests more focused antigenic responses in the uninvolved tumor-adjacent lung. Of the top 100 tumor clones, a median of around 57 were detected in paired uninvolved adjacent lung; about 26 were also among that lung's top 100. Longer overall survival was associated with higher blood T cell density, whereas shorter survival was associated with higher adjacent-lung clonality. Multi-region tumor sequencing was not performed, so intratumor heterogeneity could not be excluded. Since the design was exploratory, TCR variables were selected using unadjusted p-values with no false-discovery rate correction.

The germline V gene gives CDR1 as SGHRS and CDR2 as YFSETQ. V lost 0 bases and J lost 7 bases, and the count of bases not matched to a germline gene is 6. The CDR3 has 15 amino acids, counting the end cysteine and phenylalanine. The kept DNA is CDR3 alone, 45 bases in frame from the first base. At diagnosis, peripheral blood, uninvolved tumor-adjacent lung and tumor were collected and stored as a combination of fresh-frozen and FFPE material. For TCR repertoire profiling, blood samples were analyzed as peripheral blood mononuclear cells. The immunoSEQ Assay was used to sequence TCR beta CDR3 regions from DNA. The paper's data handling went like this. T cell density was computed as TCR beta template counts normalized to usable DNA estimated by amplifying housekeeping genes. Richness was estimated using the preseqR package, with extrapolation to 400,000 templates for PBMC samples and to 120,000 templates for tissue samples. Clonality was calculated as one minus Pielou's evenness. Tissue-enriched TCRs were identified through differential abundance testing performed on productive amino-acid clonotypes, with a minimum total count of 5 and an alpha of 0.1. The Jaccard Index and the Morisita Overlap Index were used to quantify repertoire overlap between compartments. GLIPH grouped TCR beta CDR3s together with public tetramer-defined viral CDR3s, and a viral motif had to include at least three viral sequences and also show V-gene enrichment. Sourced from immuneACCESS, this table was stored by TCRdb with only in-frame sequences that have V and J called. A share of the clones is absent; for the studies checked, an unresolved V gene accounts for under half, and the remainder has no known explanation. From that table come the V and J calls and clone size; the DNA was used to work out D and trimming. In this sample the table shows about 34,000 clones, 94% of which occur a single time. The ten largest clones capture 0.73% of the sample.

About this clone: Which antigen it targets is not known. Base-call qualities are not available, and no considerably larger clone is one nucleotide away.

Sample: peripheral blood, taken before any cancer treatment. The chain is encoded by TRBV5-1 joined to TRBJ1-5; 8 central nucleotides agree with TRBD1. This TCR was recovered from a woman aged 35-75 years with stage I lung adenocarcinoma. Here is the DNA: TGCGCCAGCAGCTTGGGTTCAGGGGGCAGCCAGCCCCAGCATTTT. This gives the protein CASSLGSGGSQPQHF.